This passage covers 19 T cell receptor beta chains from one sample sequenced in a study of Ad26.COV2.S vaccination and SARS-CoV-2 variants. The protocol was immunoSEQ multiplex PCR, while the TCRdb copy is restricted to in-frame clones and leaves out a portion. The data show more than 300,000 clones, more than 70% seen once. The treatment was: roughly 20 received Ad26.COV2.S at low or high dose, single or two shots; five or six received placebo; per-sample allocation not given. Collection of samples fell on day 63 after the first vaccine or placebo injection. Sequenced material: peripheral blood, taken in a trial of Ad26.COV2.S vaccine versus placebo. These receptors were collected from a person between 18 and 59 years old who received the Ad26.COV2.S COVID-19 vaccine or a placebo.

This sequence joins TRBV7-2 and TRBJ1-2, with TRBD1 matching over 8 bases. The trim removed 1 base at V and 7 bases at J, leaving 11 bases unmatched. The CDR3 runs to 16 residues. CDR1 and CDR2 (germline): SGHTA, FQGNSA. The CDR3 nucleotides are TGTGCCAGCAGCTTAGGGGCTCCGGGACAGGCGGGTGGCTACACCTTC. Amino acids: CASSLGAPGQAGGYTF.

CDR3: CASSYPTGTGLDEQFF. In nucleotides, the CDR3 is TGTGCCAGCAGTTACCCCACCGGGACAGGGCTCGATGAGCAGTTCTTC. This chain connects TRBV6-2 or TRBV6-3 to TRBJ2-1, with 9 bases fitting TRBD1. CDR3 length: 16 amino acids. Germline CDR1 is MNHEY and CDR2 is SVGEGT. V lost 2 bases to trimming and J lost 8 bases; unmatched junction nucleotides: 10.

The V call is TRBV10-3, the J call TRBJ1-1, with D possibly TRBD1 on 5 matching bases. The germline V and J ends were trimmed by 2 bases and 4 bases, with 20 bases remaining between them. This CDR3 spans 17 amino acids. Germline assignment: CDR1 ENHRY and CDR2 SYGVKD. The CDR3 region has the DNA TGTGCCATCAGTGAGGGGTCGGGGAGCAGGGCTGGCACTGAAGCTTTCTTT. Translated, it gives CAISEGSGSRAGTEAFF.

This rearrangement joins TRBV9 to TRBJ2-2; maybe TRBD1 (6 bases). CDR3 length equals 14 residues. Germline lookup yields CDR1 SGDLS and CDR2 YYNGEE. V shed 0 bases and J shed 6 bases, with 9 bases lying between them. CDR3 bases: TGTGCCAGCAGCGTAGTTGAGGGGGCCGGGGAGCTGTTTTTT. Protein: CASSVVEGAGELFF.

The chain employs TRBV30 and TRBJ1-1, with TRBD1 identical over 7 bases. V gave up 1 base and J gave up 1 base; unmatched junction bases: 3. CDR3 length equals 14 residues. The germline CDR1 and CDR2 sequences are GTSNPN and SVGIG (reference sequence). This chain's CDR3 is CAWSGQGENTEAFF. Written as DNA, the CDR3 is TGTGCCTGGAGTGGACAGGGTGAGAACACTGAAGCTTTCTTT. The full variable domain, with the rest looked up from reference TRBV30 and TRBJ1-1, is SQTIHQWPATLVQPVGSPLSLECTVEGTSNPNLYWYRQAAGRGLQLLFYSVGIGQISSEVPQNLSASRPQDRQFILSSKKLLLSDSGFYLCAWSGQGENTEAFFGQGTRLTVV.

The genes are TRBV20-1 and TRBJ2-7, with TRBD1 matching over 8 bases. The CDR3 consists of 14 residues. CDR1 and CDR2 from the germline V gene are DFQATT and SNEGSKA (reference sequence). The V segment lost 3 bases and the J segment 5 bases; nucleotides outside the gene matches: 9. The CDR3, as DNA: TGCAGTGCTAGTTCCCCGACAGGGGACCACGAGCAGTACTTC. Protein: CSASSPTGDHEQYF.

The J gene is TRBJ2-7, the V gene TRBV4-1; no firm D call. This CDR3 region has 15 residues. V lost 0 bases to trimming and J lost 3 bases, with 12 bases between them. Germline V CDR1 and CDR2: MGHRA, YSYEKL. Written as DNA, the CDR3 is TGCGCCAGCAGCCAAGAGTGGGGTGCTCACTACGAGCAGTACTTC. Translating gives CASSQEWGAHYEQYF.

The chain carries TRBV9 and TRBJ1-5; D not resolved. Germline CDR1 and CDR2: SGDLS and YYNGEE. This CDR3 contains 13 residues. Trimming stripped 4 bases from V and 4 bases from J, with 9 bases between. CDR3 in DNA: TGTGCCAGCAGCCTCGCCCCAAATCAGCCCCAGCATTTT. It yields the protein CASSLAPNQPQHF.

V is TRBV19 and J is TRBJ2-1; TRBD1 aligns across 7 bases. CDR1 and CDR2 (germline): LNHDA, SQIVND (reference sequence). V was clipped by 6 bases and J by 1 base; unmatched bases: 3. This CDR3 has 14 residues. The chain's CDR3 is CASSRGISYNEQFF. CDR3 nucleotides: TGTGCCAGTAGCAGGGGGATTTCCTACAATGAGCAGTTCTTC.

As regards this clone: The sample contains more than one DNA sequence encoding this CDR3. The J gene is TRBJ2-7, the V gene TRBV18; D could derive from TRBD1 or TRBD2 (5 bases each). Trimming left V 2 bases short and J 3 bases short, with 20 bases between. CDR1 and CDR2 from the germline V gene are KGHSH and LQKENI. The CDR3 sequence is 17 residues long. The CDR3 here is CASSPSVPGRIFYEQYF. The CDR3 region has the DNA TGTGCCAGCTCACCAAGCGTTCCGGGACGTATCTTCTACGAGCAGTACTTC.

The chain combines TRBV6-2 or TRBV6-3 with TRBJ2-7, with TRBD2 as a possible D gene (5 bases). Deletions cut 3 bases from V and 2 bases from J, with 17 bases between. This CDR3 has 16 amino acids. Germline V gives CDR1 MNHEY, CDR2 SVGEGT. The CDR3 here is CASSYSLGRRAYEQYF. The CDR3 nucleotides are TGTGCCAGCAGTTATAGTCTTGGTCGGCGGGCCTACGAGCAGTACTTC.

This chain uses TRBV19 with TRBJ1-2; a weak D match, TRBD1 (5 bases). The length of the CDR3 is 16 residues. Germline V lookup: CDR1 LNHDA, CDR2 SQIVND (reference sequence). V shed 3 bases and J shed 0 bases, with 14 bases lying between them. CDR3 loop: CASSIWGQLANYGYTF. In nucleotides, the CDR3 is TGTGCCAGTAGTATTTGGGGCCAGCTTGCTAACTATGGCTACACCTTC. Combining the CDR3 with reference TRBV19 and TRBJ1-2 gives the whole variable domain DGGITQSPKYLFRKEGQNVTLSCEQNLNHDAMYWYRQDPGQGLRLIYYSQIVNDFQKGDIAEGYSVSREKKESFPLTVTSAQKNPTAFYLCASSIWGQLANYGYTFGSGTRLTVV.

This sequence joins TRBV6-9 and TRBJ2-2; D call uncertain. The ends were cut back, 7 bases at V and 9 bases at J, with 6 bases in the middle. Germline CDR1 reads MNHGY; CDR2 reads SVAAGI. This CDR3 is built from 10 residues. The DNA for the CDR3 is TGTGCCAGCATGAGCTGGGAGCTGTTTTTT. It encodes CASMSWELFF.

CDR3 sequence reads: CASSQELWKGWPEAFF. CDR3 DNA sequence: TGTGCCAGCAGCCAAGAGCTCTGGAAGGGTTGGCCTGAAGCTTTCTTT. V usage is TRBV3-1 (or the pseudogene TRBV3-2) and J usage is TRBJ1-1; no firm D call. Per the germline V gene, CDR1 is LGHDT and CDR2 is YNNKEL (reference sequence). The length of the CDR3 is 16 residues. V was cut by 0 bases and J by 6 bases, with 17 bases left in between.

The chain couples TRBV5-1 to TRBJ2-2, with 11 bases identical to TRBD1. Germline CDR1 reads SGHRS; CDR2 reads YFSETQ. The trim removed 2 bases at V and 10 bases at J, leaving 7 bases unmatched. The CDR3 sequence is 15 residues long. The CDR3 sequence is CASSFRTGGTVELFF. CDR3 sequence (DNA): TGCGCCAGCAGCTTTAGGACAGGGGGCACGGTGGAGCTGTTTTTT.

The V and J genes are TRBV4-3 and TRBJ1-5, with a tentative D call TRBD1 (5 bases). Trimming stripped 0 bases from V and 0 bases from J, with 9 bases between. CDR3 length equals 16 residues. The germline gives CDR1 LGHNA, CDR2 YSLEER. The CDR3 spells CASSQDHGGSNQPQHF. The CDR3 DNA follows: TGCGCCAGCAGCCAAGATCATGGGGGTAGCAATCAGCCCCAGCATTTT.

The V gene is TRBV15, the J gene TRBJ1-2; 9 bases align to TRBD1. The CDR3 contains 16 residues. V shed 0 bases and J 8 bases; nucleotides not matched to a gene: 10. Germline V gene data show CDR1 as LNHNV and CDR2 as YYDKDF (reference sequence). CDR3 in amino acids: CATSRDQKWTGVGYTF. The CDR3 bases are TGTGCCACCAGCAGAGATCAGAAGTGGACAGGGGTAGGCTACACCTTC.

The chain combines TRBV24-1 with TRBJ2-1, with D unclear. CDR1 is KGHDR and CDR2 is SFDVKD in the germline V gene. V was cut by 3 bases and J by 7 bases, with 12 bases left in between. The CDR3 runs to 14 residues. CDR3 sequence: CATSDPRASNEQFF. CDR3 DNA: TGTGCCACCAGTGATCCACGGGCCAGTAATGAGCAGTTCTTC.

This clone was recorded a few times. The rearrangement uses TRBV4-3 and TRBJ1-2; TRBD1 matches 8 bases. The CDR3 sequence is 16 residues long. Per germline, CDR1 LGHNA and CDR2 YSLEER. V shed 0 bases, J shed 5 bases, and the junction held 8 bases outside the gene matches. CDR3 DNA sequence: TGCGCCAGCAGCCAAGATCGGAACAGGGGGTTTTATGGCTACACCTTC. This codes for CASSQDRNRGFYGYTF.